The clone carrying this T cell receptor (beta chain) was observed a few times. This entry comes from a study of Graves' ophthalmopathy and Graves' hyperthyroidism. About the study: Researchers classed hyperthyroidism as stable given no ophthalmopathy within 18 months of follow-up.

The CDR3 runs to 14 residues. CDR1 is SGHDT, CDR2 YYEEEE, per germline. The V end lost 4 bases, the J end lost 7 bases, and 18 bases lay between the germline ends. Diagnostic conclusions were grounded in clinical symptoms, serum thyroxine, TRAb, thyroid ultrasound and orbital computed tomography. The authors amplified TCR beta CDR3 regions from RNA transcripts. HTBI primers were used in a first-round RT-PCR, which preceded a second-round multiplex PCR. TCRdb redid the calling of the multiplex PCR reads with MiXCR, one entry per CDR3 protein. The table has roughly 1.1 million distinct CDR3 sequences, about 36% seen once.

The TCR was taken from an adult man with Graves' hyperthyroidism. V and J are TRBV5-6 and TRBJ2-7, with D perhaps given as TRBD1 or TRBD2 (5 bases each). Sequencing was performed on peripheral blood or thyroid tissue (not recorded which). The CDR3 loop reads CASSANGGQREQYF. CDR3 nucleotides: TGTGCCAGCAGCGCCAATGGGGGTCAGAGGGAGCAGTACTTC.